Presented here are 10 T cell receptor beta chains from one specimen sequenced in a study of shared clonotypes between healthy human individuals (dated by TCRdb to about 2020). Library preparation used the immunoSEQ multiplex PCR assay. The table was pulled from immuneACCESS by TCRdb, which kept in-frame rearrangements only. Such tables lose some clones; where checked, under half of the loss comes from unresolved V genes, and the rest has no known cause. Within this sample are 500,000 to 550,000 clones, with around 96% of them counted one time only. The ten largest make up about 0.068% of the sample. Sequencing was performed on naive CD4+ T cells sorted from blood. According to the study, the label for this sample's cell subset or site signals: CD45RA+ positively selected. Receptors originate from a woman aged 25-40 years in good health.

This chain connects TRBV4-1 to TRBJ2-3, with 7 bases fitting TRBD1. The CDR3 sequence is 18 residues long. The germline CDR1 and CDR2 sequences are MGHRA and YSYEKL. Losses at the gene ends were 2 bases for V and 3 bases for J; bases not matched to a gene: 14. The CDR3 loop is CASSQRGGLLKLTDTQYF. The DNA for the CDR3 is TGCGCCAGCAGCCAAAGAGGGGGCCTCCTCAAACTAACAGATACGCAGTATTTT.

This clone has a handful of counts. V is TRBV2 and J is TRBJ2-2; 12 nucleotides line up with TRBD2. The V gene's germline CDR1 is SNHLY and CDR2 FYNNEI. The CDR3 is made up of 17 amino acids. J was trimmed by 3 bases and V by 8 bases; bases with no gene match: 10. The CDR3 protein is CASGETSGRLDTGELFF. The CDR3 DNA follows: TGTGCCAGCGGGGAGACTAGCGGGAGATTAGACACCGGGGAGCTGTTTTTT.

This clone showed up just once. The genes are TRBV5-6 and TRBJ2-1; 9 bases agree with TRBD2. CDR3 length equals 15 residues. With V trimmed by 5 bases and J by 10 bases, 13 bases remained unmatched. Looked up from germline, CDR1 is SGHDT and CDR2 is YYEEEE. CDR3 protein: CASRRTGTSNTEQFF. CDR3 DNA sequence: TGTGCCAGCAGACGAACCGGGACTAGCAACACCGAGCAGTTCTTC.

The V and J genes are TRBV5-4 and TRBJ2-3; the match to TRBD2 covers 7 bases. This CDR3 has 16 residues. The J segment lost 3 bases and the V segment lost 5 bases, leaving 12 bases of the junction unmatched. Germline V gene data show CDR1 as SGHNT and CDR2 as YYREEE (reference sequence). CDR3: CASRRSAGVGTDTQYF. The CDR3 DNA is TGTGCCAGCAGGCGGTCGGCGGGAGTTGGGACAGATACGCAGTATTTT.

This chain connects TRBV6-1 to TRBJ2-7; maybe TRBD1 (5 bases). CDR1 is MNHNS and CDR2 is SASEGT in the germline V gene. Trimming shortened V by 7 bases and J by 5 bases, and 9 bases separated the two germline ends. CDR3 length: 11 residues. CDR3 residues: CASKGWDEQYF. In nucleotides, the CDR3 is TGTGCCAGCAAGGGGTGGGACGAGCAGTACTTC.

J is TRBJ1-5 and V is TRBV2; D is perhaps TRBD1 (6 bases). Trimming left V 6 bases short and J 7 bases short, with 22 bases between. Germline values: CDR1 SNHLY, CDR2 FYNNEI. This CDR3 has 16 residues. The chain's CDR3 is CASRRDRTALRQPQHF. The DNA of the CDR3 is TGTGCCAGCAGGAGGGACCGGACAGCATTACGACAGCCCCAGCATTTT.

V gene TRBV6-8 combines with J gene TRBJ1-2; TRBD1 agrees at 7 bases. V lost 2 bases and J lost 7; bases outside the gene matches: 4. Germline CDR1 reads MNHGY; CDR2 reads SAAAGT. The CDR3 is 13 residues long. CDR3 bases: TGTGCCAGCAGTTACACGACAGGGTTTGGCTACACCTTC. Encoded protein: CASSYTTGFGYTF.

This chain uses TRBV5-4 with TRBJ1-1; possibly TRBD1 for D (5 bases). Germline-derived CDR1 and CDR2 are SGHNT and YYREEE (reference sequence). The CDR3 contains 14 residues. Deletions cut 4 bases from V and 1 base from J, with 11 bases between. The CDR3 sequence: CASSGGHPNTEAFF. The CDR3 DNA is TGTGCCAGCAGCGGTGGACACCCGAACACTGAAGCTTTCTTT.

The rearrangement links TRBV9 to TRBJ2-2; no definite D call. Germline CDR1 SGDLS, CDR2 YYNGEE. CDR3 length: 15 amino acids. V was shortened by 0 bases and J by 6 bases, with 12 bases between the two germline ends. CDR3 nucleotides: TGTGCCAGCAGCGTAGATCCAGGATTGGCCGGGGAGCTGTTTTTT. It translates to CASSVDPGLAGELFF.

The rearrangement links TRBV7-3 to TRBJ2-1, with D perhaps TRBD2 (6 bases). Looked up from germline, CDR1 is SGHTA and CDR2 is FQGTGA. Trimming removed 1 base from V and 8 bases from J, with 9 bases in between. The CDR3 consists of 13 residues. The CDR3 here is CASSLIREDEQFF. In DNA form, the CDR3 reads TGTGCCAGCAGCTTAATTAGGGAGGATGAGCAGTTCTTC.